The next 2 T cell receptor beta chains were all read from a single sample in a study of Ad26.COV2.S vaccination and SARS-CoV-2 variants. Some clones are missing from TCRdb's copy, which holds only in-frame ones; the method was immunoSEQ multiplex PCR. The sample yields just over 350,000 clones, 80% to 90% seen once. Regarding treatment: roughly 18 received Ad26.COV2.S at low or high dose, single or two shots; 5 received placebo; per-sample allocation not given. Each sample was drawn 63 days after the first injection (of vaccine or placebo). The specimen was peripheral blood, collected in a trial of Ad26.COV2.S vaccine versus placebo. These receptors all stem from a person between 18 and 65 years old who received the Ad26.COV2.S COVID-19 vaccine or a placebo.

The count of this clone is one. The chain combines TRBV30 with TRBJ2-1; no clear D. This CDR3 comprises 16 residues. CDR1 is GTSNPN, CDR2 SVGIG, per germline (reference sequence). V gave up 0 bases and J gave up 2 bases, with 14 bases separating them. The CDR3 loop reads CAWSVRSLLTYNEQFF. CDR3 nucleotide sequence: TGTGCCTGGAGTGTACGAAGTTTACTTACCTACAATGAGCAGTTCTTC. Based on the CDR3 plus reference TRBV30 and TRBJ2-1, the full variable domain is SQTIHQWPATLVQPVGSPLSLECTVEGTSNPNLYWYRQAAGRGLQLLFYSVGIGQISSEVPQNLSASRPQDRQFILSSKKLLLSDSGFYLCAWSVRSLLTYNEQFFGPGTRLTVL.

This clone was seen at least ten times. The chain couples TRBV7-2 to TRBJ1-2; D unresolved. CDR3 size: 13 residues. Germline V CDR1 and CDR2: SGHTA, FQGNSA. Trimming cost V 4 bases and J 4 bases, with 10 bases left between them. CDR3 nucleotide sequence: TGTGCCAGCAGCTCCACCCGGGTCTATGGCTACACCTTC. This codes for CASSSTRVYGYTF.